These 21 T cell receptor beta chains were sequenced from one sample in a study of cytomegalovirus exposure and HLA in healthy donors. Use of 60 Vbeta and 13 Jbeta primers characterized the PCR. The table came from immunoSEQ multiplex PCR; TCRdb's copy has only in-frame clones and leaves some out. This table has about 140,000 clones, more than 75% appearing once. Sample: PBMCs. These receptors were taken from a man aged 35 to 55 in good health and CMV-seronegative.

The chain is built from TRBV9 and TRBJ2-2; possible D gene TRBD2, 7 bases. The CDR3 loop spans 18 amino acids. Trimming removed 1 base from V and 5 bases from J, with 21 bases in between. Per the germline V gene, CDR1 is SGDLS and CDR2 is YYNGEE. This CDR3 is CASSVNRGARPGTGELFF. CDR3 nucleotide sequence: TGTGCCAGCAGCGTAAACCGGGGGGCCCGACCAGGGACCGGGGAGCTGTTTTTT.

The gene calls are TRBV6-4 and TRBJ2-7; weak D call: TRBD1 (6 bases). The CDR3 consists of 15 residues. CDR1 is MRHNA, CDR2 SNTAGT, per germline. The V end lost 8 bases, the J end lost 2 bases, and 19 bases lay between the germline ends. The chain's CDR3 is CASHTRGHVTYEQYF. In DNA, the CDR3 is TGTGCCAGCCACACAAGGGGACACGTAACCTACGAGCAGTACTTC.

The CDR3, as DNA: TGTGCCAGCAGCTTAGCTTTGGGAGGGAGCTCCTACGAGCAGTACTTC. This translates into CASSLALGGSSYEQYF. The chain combines TRBV7-9 with TRBJ2-7; 7 bases agree with TRBD2. The V segment lost 0 bases and the J segment 0 bases; nucleotides outside the gene matches: 5. Germline V gene data show CDR1 as SEHNR and CDR2 as FQNEAQ (reference sequence). The CDR3 length is 16 residues.

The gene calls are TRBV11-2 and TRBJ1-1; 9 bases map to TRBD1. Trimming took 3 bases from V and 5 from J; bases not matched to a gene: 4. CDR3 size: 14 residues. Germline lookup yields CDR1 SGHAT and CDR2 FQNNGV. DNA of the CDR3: TGTGCCAGCAGCTTTACAGGGGGCCAGACTGAAGCTTTCTTT. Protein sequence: CASSFTGGQTEAFF.

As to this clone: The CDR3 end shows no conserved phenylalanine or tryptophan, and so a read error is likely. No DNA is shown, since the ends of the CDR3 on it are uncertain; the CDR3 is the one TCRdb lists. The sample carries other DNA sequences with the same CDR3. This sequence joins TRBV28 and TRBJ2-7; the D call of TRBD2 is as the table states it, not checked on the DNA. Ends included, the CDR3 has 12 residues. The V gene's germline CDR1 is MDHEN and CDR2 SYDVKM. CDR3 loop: CASSRTSGPQLL.

CDR3 DNA sequence: TGCGCCAGCAGCCAAGGTCTAGCGGGAGGCGCGAACACCGGGGAGCTGTTTTTT. Its protein is CASSQGLAGGANTGELFF. The V call is TRBV4-1, the J call TRBJ2-2; 11 bases are a match to TRBD2. This CDR3 is built from 18 residues. J lost 0 bases, V lost 1 base, and 4 bases had no gene match. Germline-derived CDR1 and CDR2 are MGHRA and YSYEKL.

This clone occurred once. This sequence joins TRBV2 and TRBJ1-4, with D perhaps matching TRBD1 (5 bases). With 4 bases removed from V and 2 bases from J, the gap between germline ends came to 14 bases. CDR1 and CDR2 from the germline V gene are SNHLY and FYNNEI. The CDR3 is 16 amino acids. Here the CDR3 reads CASSGGEVSTNEKLFF. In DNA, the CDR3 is TGTGCCAGCAGTGGAGGGGAGGTCTCGACTAATGAAAAACTGTTTTTT.

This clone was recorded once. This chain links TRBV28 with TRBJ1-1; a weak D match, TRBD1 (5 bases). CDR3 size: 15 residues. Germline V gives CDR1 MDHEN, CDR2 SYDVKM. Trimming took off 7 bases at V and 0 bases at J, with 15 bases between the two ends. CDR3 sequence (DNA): TGTGCCAGCACACAAACCCGACAGTTGAACACTGAAGCTTTCTTT. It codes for CASTQTRQLNTEAFF.

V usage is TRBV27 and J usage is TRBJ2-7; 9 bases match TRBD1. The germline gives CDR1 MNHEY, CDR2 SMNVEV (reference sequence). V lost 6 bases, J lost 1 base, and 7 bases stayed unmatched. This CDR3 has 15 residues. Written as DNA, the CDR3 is TGTGCCAGCAGACCCACAGGGGGCGATTCCTACGAGCAGTACTTC. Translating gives CASRPTGGDSYEQYF.

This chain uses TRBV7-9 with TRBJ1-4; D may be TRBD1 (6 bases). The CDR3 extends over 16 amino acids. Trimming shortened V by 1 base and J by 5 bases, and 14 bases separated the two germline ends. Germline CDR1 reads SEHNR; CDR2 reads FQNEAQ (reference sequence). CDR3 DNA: TGTGCCAGCAGCTTAGGGTCCGGGACAAAGAATGAAAAACTGTTTTTT. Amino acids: CASSLGSGTKNEKLFF.

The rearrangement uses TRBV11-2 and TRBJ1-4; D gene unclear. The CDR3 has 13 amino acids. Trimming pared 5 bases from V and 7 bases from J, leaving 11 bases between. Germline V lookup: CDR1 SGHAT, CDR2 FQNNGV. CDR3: CASSPQTFEKLFF. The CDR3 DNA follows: TGTGCCAGCAGCCCACAGACATTTGAAAAACTGTTTTTT.

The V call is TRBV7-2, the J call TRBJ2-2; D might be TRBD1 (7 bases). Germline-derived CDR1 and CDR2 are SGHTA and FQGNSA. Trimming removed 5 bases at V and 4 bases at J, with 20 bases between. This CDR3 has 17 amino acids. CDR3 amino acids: CASSRGVGDRSTGELFF. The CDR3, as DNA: TGTGCCAGCAGCAGGGGGGTGGGGGACAGATCCACCGGGGAGCTGTTTTTT.

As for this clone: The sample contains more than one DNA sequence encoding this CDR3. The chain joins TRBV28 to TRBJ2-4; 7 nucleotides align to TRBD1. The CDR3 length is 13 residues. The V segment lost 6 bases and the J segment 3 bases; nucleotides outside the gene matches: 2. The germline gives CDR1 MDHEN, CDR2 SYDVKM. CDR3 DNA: TGTGCCAGCAGCGACAGGGACAAAAACATTCAGTACTTC. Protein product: CASSDRDKNIQYF.

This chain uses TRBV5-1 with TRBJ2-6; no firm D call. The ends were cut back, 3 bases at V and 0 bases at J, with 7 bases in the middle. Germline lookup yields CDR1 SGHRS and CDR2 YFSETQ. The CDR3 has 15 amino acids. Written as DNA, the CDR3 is TGCGCCAGCAGCTCCCTGTACTCTGGGGCCAACGTCCTGACTTTC. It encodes CASSSLYSGANVLTF. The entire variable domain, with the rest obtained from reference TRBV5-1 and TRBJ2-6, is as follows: KAGVTQTPRYLIKTRGQQVTLSCSPISGHRSVSWYQQTPGQGLQFLFEYFSETQRNKGNFPGRFSGRQFSNSRSEMNVSTLELGDSALYLCASSSLYSGANVLTFGAGSRLTVL.

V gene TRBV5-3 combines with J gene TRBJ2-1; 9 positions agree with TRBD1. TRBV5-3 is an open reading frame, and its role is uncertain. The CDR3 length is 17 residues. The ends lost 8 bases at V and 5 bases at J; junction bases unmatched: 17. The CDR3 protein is CASSPNGMRTGDNEQFF. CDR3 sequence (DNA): TGTGCCAGCTCCCCGAACGGGATGAGGACAGGGGACAATGAGCAGTTCTTC.

CDR3 nucleotide sequence: TGTGCCAGTAGTTCCCGTGCGGGGGCCGCCTACGAGCAGTACTTC. It specifies CASSSRAGAAYEQYF. This rearrangement joins TRBV19 to TRBJ2-7, with D perhaps TRBD2 (7 bases). Looked up from germline, CDR1 is LNHDA and CDR2 is SQIVND (reference sequence). CDR3 length: 15 residues. Trimming cost V 5 bases and J 2 bases, with 16 bases left between them.

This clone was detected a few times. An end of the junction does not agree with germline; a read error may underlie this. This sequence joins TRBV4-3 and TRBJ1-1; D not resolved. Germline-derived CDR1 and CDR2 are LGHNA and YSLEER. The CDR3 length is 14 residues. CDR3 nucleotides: TGCGCCAGCAGTCAAGTTGGCGGGAACACTGAAGCTTTCTTT. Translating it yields CASSQVGGNTEAFF.

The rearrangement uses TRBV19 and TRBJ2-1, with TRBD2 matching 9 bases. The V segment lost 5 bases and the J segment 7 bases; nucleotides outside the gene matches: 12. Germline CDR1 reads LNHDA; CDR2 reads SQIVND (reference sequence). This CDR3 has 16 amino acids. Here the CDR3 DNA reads TGTGCCAGTAGTCCGATGGGCGGGGGGGCGGGGAATGAGCAGTTCTTC. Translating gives CASSPMGGGAGNEQFF.

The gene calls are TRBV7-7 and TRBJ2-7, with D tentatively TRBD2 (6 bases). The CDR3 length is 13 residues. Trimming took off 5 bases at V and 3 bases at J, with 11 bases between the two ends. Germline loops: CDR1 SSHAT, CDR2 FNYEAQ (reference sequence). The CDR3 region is CASSPTGVYEQYF. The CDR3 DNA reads TGTGCCAGCAGCCCTACGGGGGTCTACGAGCAGTACTTC.

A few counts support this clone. CDR3 sequence (DNA): TGTGCCAGCAGTTTGAAGGGAGCAACTAATGAAAAACTGTTTTTT. Protein: CASSLKGATNEKLFF. The chain couples TRBV27 to TRBJ1-4; D is undetermined. This CDR3 has 15 amino acids. The V and J ends lost 3 bases and 0 bases respectively, with 8 bases between them. Looked up from germline, CDR1 is MNHEY and CDR2 is SMNVEV (reference sequence).

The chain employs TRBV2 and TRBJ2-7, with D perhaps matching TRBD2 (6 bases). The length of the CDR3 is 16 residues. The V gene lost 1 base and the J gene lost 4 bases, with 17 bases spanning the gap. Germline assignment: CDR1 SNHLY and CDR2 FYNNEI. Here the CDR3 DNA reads TGTGCCAGCAGTGAAGGACACCGGAGGGTTTCGTACGAGCAGTACTTC. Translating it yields CASSEGHRRVSYEQYF. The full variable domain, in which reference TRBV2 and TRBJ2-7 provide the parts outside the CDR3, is EPEVTQTPSHQVTQMGQEVILRCVPISNHLYFYWYRQILGQKVEFLVSFYNNEISEKSEIFDDQFSVERPDGSNFTLKIRSTKLEDSAMYFCASSEGHRRVSYEQYFGPGTRLTVT.